This TCR beta chain was sequenced during a study of blood T cell repertoires in COVID-19. Germline V lookup: CDR1 SGHRS, CDR2 YFSETQ. V dropped 6 bases and J dropped 0; count of bases not matched to a gene: 4. The CDR3 is made up of 14 amino acids. Original methodology: Amplification of reference gene primers was used by the study to estimate nucleated cell counts. The protocol was immunoSEQ multiplex PCR, while the TCRdb copy is restricted to in-frame clones and leaves out a portion. That table supplies the V and J calls and clone size; D and trimming were determined from the DNA. This sample carries more than 150,000 clones, 85% to 90% of them seen once, and the ten largest clones take approximately 0.88%.

The chain combines TRBV5-1 with TRBJ2-3; 7 bases fit TRBD2. This TCR came from a woman aged 18-29 years who had recovered from COVID-19. The source material was peripheral blood. The CDR3 loop is CASNSGFSTDTQYF. As DNA, the CDR3 is TGCGCCAGCAATAGCGGGTTCAGCACAGATACGCAGTATTTT. Complete variable domain (other parts from reference TRBV5-1 and TRBJ2-3): KAGVTQTPRYLIKTRGQQVTLSCSPISGHRSVSWYQQTPGQGLQFLFEYFSETQRNKGNFPGRFSGRQFSNSRSEMNVSTLELGDSALYLCASNSGFSTDTQYFGPGTRLTVL.